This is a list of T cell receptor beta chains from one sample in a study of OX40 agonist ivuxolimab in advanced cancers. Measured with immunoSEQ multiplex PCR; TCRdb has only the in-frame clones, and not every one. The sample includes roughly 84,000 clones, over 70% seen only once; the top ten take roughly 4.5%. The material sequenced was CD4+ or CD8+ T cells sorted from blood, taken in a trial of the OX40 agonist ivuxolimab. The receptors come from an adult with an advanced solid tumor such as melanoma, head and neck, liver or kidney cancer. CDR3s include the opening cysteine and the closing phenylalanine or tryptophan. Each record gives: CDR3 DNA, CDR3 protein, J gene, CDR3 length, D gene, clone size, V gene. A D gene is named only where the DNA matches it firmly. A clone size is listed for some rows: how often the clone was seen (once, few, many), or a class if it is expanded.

TGCAGCGTAGCCTTCGGGACGGTAAACACCATATATTTT | CSVAFGTVNTIYF | TRBJ1-3 | 13 | . | once | TRBV29-1
TGTGCCATCAGAGGAGGACAGGGATTTTACGAGCAGTACTTC | CAIRGGQGFYEQYF | TRBJ2-7 | 14 | TRBD1 | . | TRBV10-3
TGCGCCAGCAGCTTGTTGTGGACAGGGGGCTTGATAAGCTCCTACAATGAGCAGTTCTTC | CASSLLWTGGLISSYNEQFF | TRBJ2-1 | 20 | TRBD1 | . | TRBV5-1
TGTGCCAGCAGGGAATGGGCGGGATCACAAGAGACCCAGTACTTC | CASREWAGSQETQYF | TRBJ2-5 | 15 | . | . | TRBV27
TGTGCCTGGGACAGCCTCGGGGGCACTGAAGCTTTCTTT | CAWDSLGGTEAFF | TRBJ1-1 | 13 | . | . | TRBV30
TGTGCCAGCAGCTTAGAGCGGAAACCCTACGAGCAGTACTTC | CASSLERKPYEQYF | TRBJ2-7 | 14 | . | . | TRBV7-4
TGTGCCAGCAGCCAAATTTTAGATACGCAGTATTTT | CASSQILDTQYF | TRBJ2-3 | 12 | . | . | TRBV14
TGTGCCAGCAGCCCAGGACAGGGGTGGACAGATACGCAGTATTTT | CASSPGQGWTDTQYF | TRBJ2-3 | 15 | TRBD1 | . | TRBV5-5
TGCGCCAGCAGCCAAGCAACAGGTGGGGCCTACGAGCAGTACTTC | CASSQATGGAYEQYF | TRBJ2-7 | 15 | . | . | TRBV5-4
TGTGCCAGTAGTGTCGCAGGGTACAATCAGCCCCAGCATTTT | CASSVAGYNQPQHF | TRBJ1-5 | 14 | . | . | TRBV19
TGTGCCAGCAGTTCGGACACAGATACGCAGTATTTT | CASSSDTDTQYF | TRBJ2-3 | 12 | . | . | TRBV5-4
TGCGCCAGCAGCACGGAAACAGGAATGAACACCGGGGAGCTGTTTTTT | CASSTETGMNTGELFF | TRBJ2-2 | 16 | . | . | TRBV5-1
TGTGCCAGCAGCTTGAAAGGTTATTCCCGCCACGAGCAGTACTTC | CASSLKGYSRHEQYF | TRBJ2-7 | 15 | . | . | TRBV5-6
TGCGCCAGCAGCCTGGGGGCGGGCCGCTTCCAAGAGACCCAGTACTTC | CASSLGAGRFQETQYF | TRBJ2-5 | 16 | . | . | TRBV5-1
TGCGCCAGCAGCCAAGAGGGCGGAGCGGCTTTCTACGAGCAGTACTTC | CASSQEGGAAFYEQYF | TRBJ2-7 | 16 | . | . | TRBV4-1
TGTGCCAGCACGATACTCCGGGATAAACTGTTTTTT | CASTILRDKLFF | TRBJ1-4 | 12 | . | . | TRBV2
TGTGCCAGCAGCTTGAATCTAGGGAGGAACTATGGCTACACCTTC | CASSLNLGRNYGYTF | TRBJ1-2 | 15 | . | once | TRBV5-6
TGTGCCAGCTCACCACCGGCCGGAAACGGCTACACCTTC | CASSPPAGNGYTF | TRBJ1-2 | 13 | . | few | TRBV18
TGTGCCAGCAGTTCCAACCCGGGACGGACTAACTATGGCTACACCTTC | CASSSNPGRTNYGYTF | TRBJ1-2 | 16 | . | . | TRBV27
TGCGCCAGCAGCCAAGTCCCCTTGGGTGGCTACACCTTC | CASSQVPLGGYTF | TRBJ1-2 | 13 | . | . | TRBV4-3
TGTGCCAGTAAGATGACGTATGGCTACACCTTC | CASKMTYGYTF | TRBJ1-2 | 11 | . | few | TRBV19
TGTGCCAGCAGCGTACAGGGATATCCCTCTGGGGCCAACGTCCTGACTTTC | CASSVQGYPSGANVLTF | TRBJ2-6 | 17 | . | . | TRBV7-2
TGCGCCAGCAGCTTTCAGAACTCGCAAGAGACCCAGTACTTC | CASSFQNSQETQYF | TRBJ2-5 | 14 | . | . | TRBV5-1
TGCGCCAGCAGCTTGCTTACAGATACGCAGTATTTT | CASSLLTDTQYF | TRBJ2-3 | 12 | . | . | TRBV5-1
TGTGCCTGGAGTGTCGTGCGGGAGGGGAGAGGTGAGCAGTTCTTC | CAWSVVREGRGEQFF | TRBJ2-1 | 15 | TRBD2 | . | TRBV30
TGCGCCAGCAGCCAAGACGCTAGCGGGAGCCCCGAGCAGTACTTC | CASSQDASGSPEQYF | TRBJ2-7 | 15 | TRBD2 | few | TRBV4-3
TGTGCCAGCAGCCGGGCGGGCCACACAGATACGCAGTATTTT | CASSRAGHTDTQYF | TRBJ2-3 | 14 | . | once | TRBV7-8
TGTGCCAGCAGTTATTCTAGGCACACTGAAGCTTTCTTT | CASSYSRHTEAFF | TRBJ1-1 | 13 | . | . | TRBV7-9
TGTGCCAGCAGCTCCTTTAGCGGGAGGGCCGGGGAGCAGTACTTC | CASSSFSGRAGEQYF | TRBJ2-7 | 15 | TRBD2 | . | TRBV7-6
TGTGCCAGCAGCTTAATAGCGGGGCAAACTACCGGGGAGCTGTTTTTT | CASSLIAGQTTGELFF | TRBJ2-2 | 16 | TRBD2 | few | TRBV7-3
TGTGCCAGCAGTTACTCAGGGGTACCCTACAATGAGCAGTTCTTC | CASSYSGVPYNEQFF | TRBJ2-1 | 15 | . | once | TRBV6-5
TGTGCCAGCAGCTTGAAACAGAGCAGCAATCAGCCCCAGCATTTT | CASSLKQSSNQPQHF | TRBJ1-5 | 15 | . | . | TRBV7-3
TGTGCCAGTAGGACTTCCGGGACAGCGAACTATGGCTACACCTTC | CASRTSGTANYGYTF | TRBJ1-2 | 15 | TRBD1 | . | TRBV19
TGCACCAGCAGCCAAGGCGGGGGAATGAACACTGAAGCTTTCTTT | CTSSQGGGMNTEAFF | TRBJ1-1 | 15 | . | . | TRBV1
TGCGCCAGCAGTGAGTCGGGGTCATATGGCTACACCTTC | CASSESGSYGYTF | TRBJ1-2 | 13 | . | . | TRBV10-2
TGTGCCAGCAGCCGTATTATCGGGACAGGGGGTTACGAGCAGTACTTC | CASSRIIGTGGYEQYF | TRBJ2-7 | 16 | TRBD1 | . | TRBV4-2
TGTGCCAGCAGCTCCTTAGGGACAGGGGAGTATGGCTACACCTTC | CASSSLGTGEYGYTF | TRBJ1-2 | 15 | TRBD1 | . | TRBV7-2
TGTGCCAGCAGCTTAGGGGATAGCGCCTCGAGCGATACGCAGTATTTT | CASSLGDSASSDTQYF | TRBJ2-3 | 16 | . | many | TRBV7-8
TGTGCCAGCAGCTTAACGGGCGGAGCTGGAGAAAAACTGTTTTTT | CASSLTGGAGEKLFF | TRBJ1-4 | 15 | . | . | TRBV7-3
TGTGCCAGCAGCCCGAGCTCCTACAATGAGCAGTTCTTC | CASSPSSYNEQFF | TRBJ2-1 | 13 | . | . | TRBV7-2
TGTGCCAGCAGCTTAGAAGCAGGAAGGGCCGCTTTCTTT | CASSLEAGRAAFF | TRBJ1-1 | 13 | . | . | TRBV7-9
TGTGCCAGCAGCTTCAACAATATGAACACTGAAGCTTTCTTT | CASSFNNMNTEAFF | TRBJ1-1 | 14 | . | . | TRBV11-3
TGCGCCAGCAGCCAAGTTATGGGACTAGCATCCTACAATGAGCAGTTCTTC | CASSQVMGLASYNEQFF | TRBJ2-1 | 17 | TRBD2 | . | TRBV4-1
TGTGCCAGCAGCGGGACAGGGGGCTCCGGGGAGCTGTTTTTT | CASSGTGGSGELFF | TRBJ2-2 | 14 | TRBD1 | few | TRBV7-3
TGTGCCAGCAGCGCCACCGTGGCGGTGGGCAATTCACCCCTCCACTTT | CASSATVAVGNSPLHF | TRBJ1-6 | 16 | . | . | TRBV5-6
TGTGCCAGCAGTACCCTAACAGGGGTAAAACTGTTTTTT | CASSTLTGVKLFF | TRBJ1-4 | 13 | TRBD1 | . | TRBV27
TGTGCCAGCAGCTTTAAGGGGCAAGAGACCCAGTACTTC | CASSFKGQETQYF | TRBJ2-5 | 13 | . | . | TRBV7-8
TGTGCCAGCAGCCCAATAATTGGGGGAGTGGGCTATGGCTACACCTTC | CASSPIIGGVGYGYTF | TRBJ1-2 | 16 | . | . | TRBV11-2
TGTGCCAGCAGCAGGGTAGGAGGACTAAACACCGGGGAGCTGTTTTTT | CASSRVGGLNTGELFF | TRBJ2-2 | 16 | . | . | TRBV27
TGCGCCAGCAGTCCCCCGGGACAGGAGGGGTACGAGCAGTACTTC | CASSPPGQEGYEQYF | TRBJ2-7 | 15 | TRBD1 | . | TRBV23-1